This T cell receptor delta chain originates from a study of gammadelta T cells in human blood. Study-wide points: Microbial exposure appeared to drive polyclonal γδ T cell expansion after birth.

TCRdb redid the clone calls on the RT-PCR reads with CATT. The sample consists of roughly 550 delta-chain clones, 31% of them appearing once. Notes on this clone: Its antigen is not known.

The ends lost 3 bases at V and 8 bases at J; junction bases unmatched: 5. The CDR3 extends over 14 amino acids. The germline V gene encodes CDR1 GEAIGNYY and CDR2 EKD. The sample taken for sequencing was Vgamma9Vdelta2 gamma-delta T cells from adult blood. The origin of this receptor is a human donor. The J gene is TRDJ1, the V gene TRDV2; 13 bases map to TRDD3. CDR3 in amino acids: CACDPLGDTWKLIF. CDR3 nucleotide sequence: TGTGCCTGTGACCCACTGGGGGATACGTGGAAACTCATCTTT.